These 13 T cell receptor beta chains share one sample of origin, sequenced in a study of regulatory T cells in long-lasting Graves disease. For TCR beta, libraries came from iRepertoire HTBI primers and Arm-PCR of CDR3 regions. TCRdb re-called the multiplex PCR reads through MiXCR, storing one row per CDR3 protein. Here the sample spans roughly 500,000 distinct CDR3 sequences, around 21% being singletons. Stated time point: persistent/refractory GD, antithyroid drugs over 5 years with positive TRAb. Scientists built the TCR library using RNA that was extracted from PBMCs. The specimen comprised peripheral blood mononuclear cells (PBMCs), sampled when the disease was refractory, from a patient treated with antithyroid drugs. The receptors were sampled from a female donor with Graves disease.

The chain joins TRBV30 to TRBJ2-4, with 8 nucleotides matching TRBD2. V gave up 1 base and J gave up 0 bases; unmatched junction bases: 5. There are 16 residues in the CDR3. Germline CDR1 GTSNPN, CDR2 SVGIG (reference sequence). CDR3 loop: CAWSARLALAKNIQYF. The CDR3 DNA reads TGTGCCTGGAGTGCCAGACTAGCGCTAGCCAAAAACATTCAGTACTTC.

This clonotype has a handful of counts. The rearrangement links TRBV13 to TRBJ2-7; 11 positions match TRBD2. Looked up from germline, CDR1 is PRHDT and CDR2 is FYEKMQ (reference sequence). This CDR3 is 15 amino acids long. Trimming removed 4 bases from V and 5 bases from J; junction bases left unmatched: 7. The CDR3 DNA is TGTGCCAGCAGCTCACTAGCGGGAGCAACCCACGAGCAGTACTTC. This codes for CASSSLAGATHEQYF. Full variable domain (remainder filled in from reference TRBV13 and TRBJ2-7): AAGVIQSPRHLIKEKRETATLKCYPIPRHDTVYWYQQGPGQDPQFLISFYEKMQSDKGSIPDRFSAQQFSDYHSELNMSSLELGDSALYFCASSSLAGATHEQYFGPGTRLTVT.

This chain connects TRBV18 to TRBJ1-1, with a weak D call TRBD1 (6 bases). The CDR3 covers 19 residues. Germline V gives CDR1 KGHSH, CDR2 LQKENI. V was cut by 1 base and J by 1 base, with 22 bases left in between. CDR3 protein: CASSPLQDPLGDKNTEAFF. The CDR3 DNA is TGTGCCAGCTCACCACTTCAGGATCCGTTGGGGGACAAGAACACTGAAGCTTTCTTT.

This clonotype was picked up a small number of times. The CDR3 loop reads CASSLEGAPEAFF. Written as DNA, the CDR3 is TGCGCCAGCAGCTTGGAGGGTGCCCCTGAAGCTTTCTTT. The gene calls are TRBV5-1 and TRBJ1-1; D remains ambiguous. The CDR3 totals 13 residues. Germline lookup yields CDR1 SGHRS and CDR2 YFSETQ. V was cut by 0 bases and J by 6 bases, with 9 bases left in between. Filled out from reference TRBV5-1 and TRBJ1-1, the complete variable domain reads KAGVTQTPRYLIKTRGQQVTLSCSPISGHRSVSWYQQTPGQGLQFLFEYFSETQRNKGNFPGRFSGRQFSNSRSEMNVSTLELGDSALYLCASSLEGAPEAFFGQGTRLTVV.

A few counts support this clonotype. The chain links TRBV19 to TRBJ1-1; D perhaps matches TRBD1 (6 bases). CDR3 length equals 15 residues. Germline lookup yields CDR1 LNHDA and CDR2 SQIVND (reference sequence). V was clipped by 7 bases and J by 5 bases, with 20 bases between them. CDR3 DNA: TGTGCCAGTAACCCCGGTTTGGGGGCGCAGACTGAAGCTTTCTTT. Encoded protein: CASNPGLGAQTEAFF.

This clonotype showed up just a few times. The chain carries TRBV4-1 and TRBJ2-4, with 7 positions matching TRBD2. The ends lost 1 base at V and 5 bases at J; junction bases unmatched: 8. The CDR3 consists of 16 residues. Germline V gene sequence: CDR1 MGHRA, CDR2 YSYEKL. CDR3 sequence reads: CASSQAFGLAENIQYF. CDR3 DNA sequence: TGCGCCAGCAGCCAAGCTTTCGGGCTAGCGGAAAACATTCAGTACTTC.

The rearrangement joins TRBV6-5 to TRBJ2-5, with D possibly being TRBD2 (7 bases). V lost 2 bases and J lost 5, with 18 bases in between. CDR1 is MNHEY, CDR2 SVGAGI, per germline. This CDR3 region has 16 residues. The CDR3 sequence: CASSYGRGTGSETQYF. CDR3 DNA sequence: TGTGCCAGCAGTTACGGGAGGGGAACAGGGTCCGAGACCCAGTACTTC.

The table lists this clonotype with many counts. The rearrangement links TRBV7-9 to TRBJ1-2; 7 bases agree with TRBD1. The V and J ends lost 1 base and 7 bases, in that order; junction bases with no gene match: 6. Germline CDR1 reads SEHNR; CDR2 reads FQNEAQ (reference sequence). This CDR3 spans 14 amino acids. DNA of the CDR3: TGTGCCAGCAGCTTAGGCGCGACAGGGCTTGGCTACACCTTC. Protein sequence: CASSLGATGLGYTF.

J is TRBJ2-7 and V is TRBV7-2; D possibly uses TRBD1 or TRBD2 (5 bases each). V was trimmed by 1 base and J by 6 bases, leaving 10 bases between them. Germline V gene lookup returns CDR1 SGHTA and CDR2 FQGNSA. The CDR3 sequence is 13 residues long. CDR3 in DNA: TGTGCCAGCAGCTTAGGGACGGGGACCGAGCAGTACTTC. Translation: CASSLGTGTEQYF.

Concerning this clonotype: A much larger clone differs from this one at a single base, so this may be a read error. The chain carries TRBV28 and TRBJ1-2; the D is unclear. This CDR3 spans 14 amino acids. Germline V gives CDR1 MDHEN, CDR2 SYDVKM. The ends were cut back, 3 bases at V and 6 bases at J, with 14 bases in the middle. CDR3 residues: CASSFNEGGHGYTF. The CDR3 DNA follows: TGTGCCAGCAGTTTCAATGAGGGAGGCCATGGCTACACCTTC.

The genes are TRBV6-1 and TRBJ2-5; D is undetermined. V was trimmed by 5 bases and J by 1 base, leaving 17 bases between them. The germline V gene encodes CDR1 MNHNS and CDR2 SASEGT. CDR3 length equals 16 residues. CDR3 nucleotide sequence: TGTGCCAGCAGTCCCCGTGGGAAAAAGGGCCAAGAGACCCAGTACTTC. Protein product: CASSPRGKKGQETQYF.

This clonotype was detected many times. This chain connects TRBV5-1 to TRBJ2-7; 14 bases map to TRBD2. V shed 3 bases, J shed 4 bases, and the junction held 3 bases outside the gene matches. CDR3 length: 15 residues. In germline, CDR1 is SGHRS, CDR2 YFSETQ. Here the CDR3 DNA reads TGCGCCAGCAGCTCCGGACTAGCGGGGGGATACGAGCAGTACTTC. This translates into CASSSGLAGGYEQYF.

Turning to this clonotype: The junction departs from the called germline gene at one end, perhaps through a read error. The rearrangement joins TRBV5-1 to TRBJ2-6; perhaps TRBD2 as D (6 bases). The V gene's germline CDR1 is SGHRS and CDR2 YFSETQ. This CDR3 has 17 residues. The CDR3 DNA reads TGCGCCAGCAGCCATGGAGGGGCAGATCCTGGGACCAACGTCCTGACTTTC. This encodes CASSHGGADPGTNVLTF.